The 22 T cell receptor beta chains given below trace back to one sample, sequenced in a study of post-analysis software for immune sequencing data. The study's findings and limits: Compared with controls, patients had more of about 5 TRBV segments, including TRBV5-6, TRBV5-1 and TRBV20-1.

Unique molecular identifiers were present in the TCR beta cDNA libraries. TCRdb fed the PCR reads into MiXCR, producing one record per CDR3 protein. The sample includes about 680,000 distinct CDR3 sequences, approximately 60% of them seen just once. These receptors are not linked to any known antigen. The sequenced sample consisted of blood. The source is a girl aged 2 to 10 with multiple sclerosis.

V usage is TRBV15 and J usage is TRBJ2-1, with D perhaps matching TRBD1 or TRBD2 (5 bases each). Germline-derived CDR1 and CDR2 are LNHNV and YYDKDF (reference sequence). The CDR3 is made up of 17 amino acids. V lost 0 bases, J lost 3 bases, and 15 bases lay in between. CDR3 sequence reads: CATSRDLGDPDYNEQFF. CDR3 in DNA: TGTGCCACCAGCAGAGATTTGGGGGACCCGGACTACAATGAGCAGTTCTTC.

This sequence joins TRBV7-6 and TRBJ2-3, with D tentatively TRBD1 (5 bases). From germline, CDR1 is SGHVS and CDR2 FNYEAQ. The CDR3 loop spans 14 amino acids. Trimming took 3 bases from V and 2 from J, leaving 9 bases between them. This CDR3 reads CASSFMGLTDTQYF. The DNA for the CDR3 is TGTGCCAGCAGCTTTATGGGGCTCACAGATACGCAGTATTTT.

The genes are TRBV20-1 and TRBJ2-3; TRBD1 matches 9 bases. J was trimmed by 3 bases and V by 3 bases; bases with no gene match: 7. The CDR3 sequence is 15 residues long. Germline CDR1 DFQATT, CDR2 SNEGSKA (reference sequence). DNA for the CDR3: TGCAGTGCTAGCGAGGGACAGGGAATAACAGATACGCAGTATTTT. Translated, it gives CSASEGQGITDTQYF.

This clonotype was counted only a few times. V gene TRBV4-1 combines with J gene TRBJ2-1; no reliable D call. This CDR3 has 16 residues. Trimming left V 1 base short and J 8 bases short, with 18 bases between. CDR1 is MGHRA, CDR2 YSYEKL, per germline. In DNA, the CDR3 is TGCGCCAGCAGCCAAGTTAGTGTCAGCCCCTTCCATGAGCAGTTCTTC. Translation gives CASSQVSVSPFHEQFF.

This clonotype has more than one count but fewer than ten. V and J are TRBV20-1 and TRBJ2-5, with D perhaps being TRBD1 or TRBD2 (6 bases each). Germline values: CDR1 DFQATT, CDR2 SNEGSKA (reference sequence). The CDR3 is 11 amino acids. The CDR3: CSKGGEETQYF. CDR3 sequence (DNA): TGCAGCAAGGGGGGAGAAGAGACCCAGTACTTC.

CDR3 amino acids: CASSLGAGSETQYF. CDR3 coding DNA: TGTGCCAGCAGTTTAGGGGCGGGCTCAGAGACCCAGTACTTC. The chain employs TRBV12-3 or TRBV12-4 and TRBJ2-5, with TRBD2 as a possible D gene (5 bases). This CDR3 has 14 amino acids. The germline V and J ends were trimmed by 1 base and 4 bases, with 10 bases remaining between them.

The rearrangement joins TRBV19 to TRBJ2-7; D unclear. The CDR3 length is 16 residues. V lost 7 bases, J lost 6 bases, and 25 bases lay in between. Germline V CDR1 and CDR2: LNHDA, SQIVND (reference sequence). CDR3 loop: CASTDPMRQKGSEQYF. The CDR3 DNA reads TGTGCCAGTACCGACCCAATGCGGCAAAAAGGCTCCGAGCAGTACTTC.

This rearrangement joins TRBV4-1 to TRBJ2-7; 11 positions agree with TRBD2. Trimming cost V 4 bases and J 2 bases; bases outside gene matches: 19. CDR1 and CDR2 (germline): MGHRA, YSYEKL. This CDR3 is 20 amino acids long. CDR3 sequence reads: CASSRLPGTSGPSATYEQYF. The CDR3 DNA is TGCGCCAGCAGCCGGCTCCCCGGGACTAGCGGACCCTCCGCTACCTACGAGCAGTACTTC.

This chain uses TRBV5-1 with TRBJ2-1, with 9 positions matching TRBD2. This CDR3 region has 15 residues. CDR1 is SGHRS, CDR2 YFSETQ, per germline. V gave up 0 bases and J gave up 8 bases; unmatched junction bases: 6. For the CDR3, the DNA is TGCGCCAGCAGCTTGGATAGCGGGAGAATCTATGAGCAGTTCTTC. It codes for CASSLDSGRIYEQFF.

This clonotype was observed a single time. A much larger clone lies a single base off, so this may be a read error. The chain combines TRBV28 with TRBJ2-3; D unclear. Deletions cut 7 bases from V and 6 bases from J, with 5 bases between. CDR1 MDHEN and CDR2 SYDVKM come from the germline V gene. This CDR3 contains 10 residues. DNA of the CDR3: TGTGCCAGCATGGGGGATACGCAGTATTTT. Amino acid sequence: CASMGDTQYF.

In its sample, this clonotype was seen a few times. V gene TRBV4-1 combines with J gene TRBJ2-7; TRBD2 matches 11 bases. Germline CDR1 and CDR2: MGHRA and YSYEKL. Losses at the gene ends were 2 bases for V and 3 bases for J; bases not matched to a gene: 3. The CDR3 loop spans 15 amino acids. CDR3 DNA: TGCGCCAGCAGCCAACTGACTAGCGGGAACTACGAGCAGTACTTC. Its protein product is CASSQLTSGNYEQYF.

This clonotype was recorded a few times. The rearrangement joins TRBV12-3 or TRBV12-4 to TRBJ2-5; tentatively, D is TRBD1 (7 bases). The CDR3 covers 14 residues. V lost 5 bases and J 3 bases, leaving 13 bases between the germline ends. CDR3 in DNA: TGTGCCAGCAGTGCGGGACAGACTAAAGAGACCCAGTACTTC. Amino acid sequence: CASSAGQTKETQYF.

The CDR3 loop is CSVVVLAGDNEQFF. The CDR3, as DNA: TGCAGCGTTGTTGTACTAGCGGGGGACAATGAGCAGTTCTTC. This rearrangement joins TRBV29-1 to TRBJ2-1, with 11 bases fitting TRBD2. The CDR3 extends over 14 amino acids. Germline V lookup: CDR1 SQVTM, CDR2 ANQGSEA. The V gene end was trimmed by 4 bases and the J gene end by 5 bases; junction bases not matched to a gene: 4.

The chain couples TRBV30 to TRBJ1-1, with D possibly matching TRBD1 (5 bases). V was shortened by 2 bases and J by 6 bases, with 19 bases between the two germline ends. The CDR3 runs 15 residues. From germline, CDR1 is GTSNPN and CDR2 SVGIG (reference sequence). The CDR3 DNA follows: TGTGCCTGGAGTAAGGGACTGTCTCCGGGTTCTGAAGCTTTCTTT. Protein sequence: CAWSKGLSPGSEAFF.

This clonotype has just a few counts. J is TRBJ2-5 and V is TRBV20-1; tentative D call: TRBD2 (6 bases). The J call may be incorrect, as the DNA end agrees better with TRBJ2-7. Germline values: CDR1 DFQATT, CDR2 SNEGSKA (reference sequence). The CDR3 totals 16 residues. The CDR3 nucleotides are TGCAGTGCTAGAGTAGGGTCGACCGGGAGAGAATACGAGCAGTACTTC. Translating it yields CSARVGSTGREYEQYF.

The chain is built from TRBV5-1 and TRBJ1-1, with 8 bases fitting TRBD1. Looked up from germline, CDR1 is SGHRS and CDR2 is YFSETQ. Germline trimming cut 4 bases from V and 0 bases from J; bases unmatched to any gene: 8. The CDR3 is 16 residues long. CDR3 sequence (DNA): TGCGCCAGCAGCCTTCGACAGGGGCGATTGAACACTGAAGCTTTCTTT. Encoded protein: CASSLRQGRLNTEAFF.

This clonotype was seen only once. V is TRBV12-3 or TRBV12-4 and J is TRBJ2-1, with TRBD2 matching over 11 bases. The CDR3 is 16 residues long. J lost 2 bases, V lost 6 bases, and 6 bases had no gene match. The CDR3 sequence is CASRPGLAAAYNEQFF. The CDR3 DNA sequence: TGTGCCAGCAGACCGGGACTAGCGGCTGCCTACAATGAGCAGTTCTTC.

CDR3 in amino acids: CASSPGQENQPQHF. CDR3 coding DNA: TGTGCCAGCAGTCCCGGACAGGAAAATCAGCCCCAGCATTTT. The chain combines TRBV12-3 or TRBV12-4 with TRBJ1-5; 7 bases line up with TRBD1. The J segment lost 4 bases and the V segment lost 5 bases, leaving 5 bases of the junction unmatched. The CDR3 contains 14 residues.

The rearrangement links TRBV6-1 to TRBJ2-7, with D possibly TRBD2 on 5 matching bases. V lost 7 bases and J lost 1, with 8 bases in between. CDR3 length: 12 amino acids. Germline V gene sequence: CDR1 MNHNS, CDR2 SASEGT. The CDR3 protein is CASTRGSYEQYF. The CDR3 DNA sequence: TGTGCCAGCACTCGGGGATCCTACGAGCAGTACTTC.

This sequence joins TRBV7-9 and TRBJ2-3; TRBD2 agrees at 10 bases. Per the germline V gene, CDR1 is SEHNR and CDR2 is FQNEAQ (reference sequence). The V and J ends lost 7 bases and 4 bases, in that order; junction bases with no gene match: 11. The CDR3 covers 16 residues. This CDR3 reads CASILAGVHGADTQYF. DNA of the CDR3: TGTGCCAGCATTCTAGCGGGGGTCCACGGGGCAGATACGCAGTATTTT.

The rearrangement uses TRBV29-1 and TRBJ1-1, with a tentative D call TRBD1 (6 bases). This CDR3 is built from 13 residues. Trimming took 7 bases from V and 2 from J, leaving 14 bases between them. Germline V lookup: CDR1 SQVTM, CDR2 ANQGSEA. CDR3 sequence reads: CSAYRVPNTEAFF. DNA of the CDR3: TGCAGCGCGTACAGGGTTCCCAACACTGAAGCTTTCTTT.

The chain has TRBV13 and TRBJ2-5; no clear D. V was trimmed by 5 bases and J by 1 base, leaving 17 bases between them. The CDR3 has 16 residues. Germline values: CDR1 PRHDT, CDR2 FYEKMQ (reference sequence). CDR3: CASSPRSTFPQETQYF. The CDR3 DNA is TGTGCCAGCAGCCCCCGGTCAACGTTCCCCCAAGAGACCCAGTACTTC. The variable domain in full, completed from reference TRBV13 and TRBJ2-5, reads AAGVIQSPRHLIKEKRETATLKCYPIPRHDTVYWYQQGPGQDPQFLISFYEKMQSDKGSIPDRFSAQQFSDYHSELNMSSLELGDSALYFCASSPRSTFPQETQYFGPGTRLLVL.